This TCR beta chain was captured in a study of T cell responses to AZD1222 COVID-19 vaccine (dated by TCRdb to the early 2020s). Background for the entire study: AZD1222 recipients with second doses at about 4 weeks or about 12 weeks were pooled, because spike-specific TCR depth and breadth did not differ between schedules. TCR sequencing was performed for over 230 trial participants, of whom approximately 200 were given two doses of AZD1222 and some 26 were given two doses of MenACWY control vaccine. Trial participants were enrolled by age into subgroups of 18-55, 56-69 and 70-plus years, and around 140, 26 and 57 TCR-sequenced participants, respectively, were included in these subgroups. General findings and caveats noted by the study authors: The whole spike protein was spanned by vaccine-associated CD4 TCRs, and dominant responses were seen in regions 160-218 and 743-854. Because no samples from the day 14 peak response were available, repertoires could be characterized only after the peak T cell response. Most participants were white British and females outnumbered males, and the authors suggested that clonal diversity may have been underestimated. Conclusions about previously exposed vaccinees are limited because only a handful of AZD1222 recipients were SARS-CoV-2 seropositive at baseline. In the small 56-69-year group, the increase in depth fell short of significance, most likely because of low power. Spike-specific TCR breadth and depth rose significantly after two AZD1222 doses compared with day 0 and with MenACWY recipients. Reportedly, almost half of the unique spike-specific TCRs recognized epitopes lying outside the regions that are mutated in the B.1.351 and B.1.1.7 variants.

As regards this clone: It lacks a known antigen. The sample holds no much larger clone one base away, and base qualities are not on file.

Interpreted using the paper, the time point label stands for: baseline before first vaccination. Vaccinee samples came from UK trials COV001 and COV002, including a single-blind randomized controlled phase 2/3 trial of AZD1222 (ChAdOx1 nCoV-19) in healthy adults. Trial participant PBMC samples were collected at day 0 and day 28 after the second dose for TCRbeta chain sequencing. The CDR3 regions of human TCRbeta chains were analyzed by immunosequencing. On the study's bioinformatics: TCRs in the repertoires were matched against a reference library of SARS-CoV-2-specific TCRs that had been generated with the MIRA antigen-specificity platform. Breadth was defined as the fraction of unique TCRs that were SARS-CoV-2-associated. Depth was defined as the fraction of total T cells that were SARS-CoV-2-associated. Each spike-specific TCR was assigned to its reactive spike region and to a CD4 or CD8 class using the MIRA data. Log10-transformed breadth and depth values were compared by one-way ANOVA with Sidak's multiple comparisons tests. The immuneACCESS repertoire file appears here via TCRdb, limited to in-frame rearrangements. These files lack a portion of the clones; in checked studies, under half of the deficit traces to unresolved V genes, and the cause of the others is not known. V and J calls and clone size come straight from that table; D and trimming were deduced from the DNA. In this sample the table shows some 130,000 clones, around 86% of which occur a single time. The ten largest clones add up to about a fifth of the sample.

The V and J ends are trimmed by 3 bases and 0 bases, leaving 10 bases between them. Taken from cysteine to phenylalanine, the CDR3 has 15 residues. Only the CDR3 region is kept as DNA, spanning 45 bases read in frame from base 1. According to the germline V gene, CDR1 reads SGHTA and CDR2 reads FQGNSA. Here the sequenced sample was peripheral blood, taken on day 0 of AZD1222 vaccination. The clonotype was recovered from an adult in good health. The V and J genes are TRBV7-2 and TRBJ2-3; the D region is possibly TRBD1 or TRBD2, each matching across 5 bases. The DNA sequence is TGTGCCAGCAGCTTCGATGGGGGTAGCACAGATACGCAGTATTTT. It is translated as CASSFDGGSTDTQYF.